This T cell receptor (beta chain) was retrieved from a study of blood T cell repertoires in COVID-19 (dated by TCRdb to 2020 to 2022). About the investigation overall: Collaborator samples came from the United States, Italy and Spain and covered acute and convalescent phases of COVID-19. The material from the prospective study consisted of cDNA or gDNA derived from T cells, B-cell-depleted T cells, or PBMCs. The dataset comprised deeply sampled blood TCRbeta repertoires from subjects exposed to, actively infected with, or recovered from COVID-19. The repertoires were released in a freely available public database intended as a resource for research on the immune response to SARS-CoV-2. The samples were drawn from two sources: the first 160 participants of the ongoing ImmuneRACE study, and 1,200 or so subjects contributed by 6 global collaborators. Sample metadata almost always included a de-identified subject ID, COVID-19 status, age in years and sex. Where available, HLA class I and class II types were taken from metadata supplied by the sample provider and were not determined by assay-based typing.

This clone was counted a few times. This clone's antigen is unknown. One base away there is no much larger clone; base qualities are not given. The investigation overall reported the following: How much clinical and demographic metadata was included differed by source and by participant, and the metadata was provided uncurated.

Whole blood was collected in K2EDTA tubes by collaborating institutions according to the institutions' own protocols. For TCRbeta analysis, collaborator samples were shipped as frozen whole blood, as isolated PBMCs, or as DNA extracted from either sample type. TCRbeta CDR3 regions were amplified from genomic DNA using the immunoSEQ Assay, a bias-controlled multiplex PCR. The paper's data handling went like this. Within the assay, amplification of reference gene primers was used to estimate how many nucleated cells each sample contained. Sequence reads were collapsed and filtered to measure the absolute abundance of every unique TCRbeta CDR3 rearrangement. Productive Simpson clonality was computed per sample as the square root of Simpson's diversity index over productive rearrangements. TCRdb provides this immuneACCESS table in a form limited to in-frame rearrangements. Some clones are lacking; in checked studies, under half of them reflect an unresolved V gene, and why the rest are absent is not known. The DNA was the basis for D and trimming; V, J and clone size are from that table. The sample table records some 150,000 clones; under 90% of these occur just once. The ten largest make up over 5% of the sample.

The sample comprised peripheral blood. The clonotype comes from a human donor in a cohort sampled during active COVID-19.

The CDR3 reads CASSQDIQGSGYTF. The DNA is TGTGCCAGCAGCCAAGATATACAGGGTAGCGGCTACACCTTC. The receptor chain draws on TRBV3-1 (or the pseudogene TRBV3-2) and TRBJ1-2; TRBD1 is possibly the D segment (6 matching bases). The CDR3 covers 14 residues, taking in both the cysteine and the phenylalanine. Only the CDR3 DNA stays, 42 bases, in frame from base 1. As encoded in the germline V gene (reference sequence), CDR1 is LGHDT while CDR2 is YNNKEL. V is shortened by 0 bases, J by 8 bases, and the region joining them spans 13 bases.